The 27 T cell receptor beta chains presented below share a single source sample, sequenced in a study of blood T cells in healthy people across ages. Through a sample-barcoded 5' primer and a J-beta primer mix, a second PCR was run for roughly 6 to 12 cycles. MiXCR, run by TCRdb on the 5' RACE reads, gives a single entry per CDR3 protein. This sample yields roughly 1.6 million distinct CDR3 sequences, of which roughly 32% are seen a single time; about 11% belongs to the top ten. The sample comprised blood. The receptor source for this set is a young woman in good health.

This clonotype has a handful of counts. CDR3 bases: TGTGCCAGCAGCTTACAAGAAGGTGTCTACAATGAGCAGTTCTTC. The encoded protein is CASSLQEGVYNEQFF. The V and J genes are TRBV7-6 and TRBJ2-1; D call uncertain. V lost 2 bases, J lost 3 bases, and 11 bases lay in between. The CDR3 is 15 residues long. CDR1 is SGHVS, CDR2 FNYEAQ, per germline. The complete variable domain, with remaining parts taken from reference TRBV7-6 and TRBJ2-1, reads GAGVSQSPRYKVTKRGQDVALRCDPISGHVSLYWYRQALGQGPEFLTYFNYEAQQDKSGLPNDRFSAERPEGSISTLTIQRTEQRDSAMYRCASSLQEGVYNEQFFGPGTRLTVL.

This clonotype turned up a few times. The CDR3 is CASSLAIPDLGRGTRETQYF. In DNA form, the CDR3 reads TGTGCCAGCAGCTTAGCAATCCCGGACCTTGGGCGGGGTACGCGGGAGACCCAGTACTTC. V is TRBV7-9 and J is TRBJ2-5, with D tentatively TRBD2 (6 bases). The CDR3 totals 20 residues. Trimming removed 0 bases at V and 5 bases at J, with 28 bases between. Germline loops: CDR1 SEHNR, CDR2 FQNEAQ (reference sequence). The whole variable domain, remainder taken from reference TRBV7-9 and TRBJ2-5, is DTGVSQNPRHKITKRGQNVTFRCDPISEHNRLYWYRQTLGQGPEFLTYFQNEAQLEKSRLLSDRFSAERPKGSFSTLEIQRTEQGDSAMYLCASSLAIPDLGRGTRETQYFGPGTRLLVL.

This chain uses TRBV15 with TRBJ1-2; D ambiguous. The CDR3 is made up of 12 amino acids. In germline, CDR1 is LNHNV, CDR2 YYDKDF (reference sequence). V lost 6 bases, J lost 3 bases, and 8 bases lay in between. The CDR3 DNA is TGTGCCACCAGTCCAAACTACTATGGCTACACCTTC. Its protein product is CATSPNYYGYTF.

The rearrangement joins TRBV15 to TRBJ1-2; the D gene is possibly TRBD1 (6 bases). V was clipped by 0 bases and J by 9 bases, with 20 bases between them. The germline CDR1 and CDR2 sequences are LNHNV and YYDKDF (reference sequence). The CDR3 runs to 16 residues. The CDR3 loop is CATSRDRDTAPSSYTF. The CDR3 nucleotides are TGTGCCACCAGCAGAGACCGGGACACCGCGCCCTCGAGCTACACCTTC.

The chain's CDR3 is CASSHRTSGGATDTQYF. CDR3 bases: TGTGCCAGCAGCCACAGGACTAGCGGGGGGGCCACAGATACGCAGTATTTT. This chain uses TRBV6-2 or TRBV6-3 with TRBJ2-3, with 15 positions matching TRBD2. V dropped 6 bases and J dropped 2; count of bases not matched to a gene: 6. CDR1 MNHEY and CDR2 SVGEGT come from the germline V gene. CDR3 length: 17 residues.

The chain employs TRBV29-1 and TRBJ1-2, with TRBD1 matching 7 bases. This CDR3 is 16 amino acids long. Germline CDR1 is SQVTM and CDR2 is ANQGSEA. The junction had 12 bases not matched to a gene; V was cut back by 0 bases and J by 5 bases. The CDR3 DNA reads as TGCAGCGTTGAAGATCGGGTAGGGGGCGGAAGGTATGGCTACACCTTC. This sequence encodes CSVEDRVGGGRYGYTF.

In the case of this clonotype: This may be a read error: a much more frequent sequence differs by one nucleotide. This chain joins TRBV7-6 and TRBJ2-3; D is tentatively TRBD1 or TRBD2 (5 bases each). Germline assignment: CDR1 SGHVS and CDR2 FNYEAQ. The ends were cut back, 4 bases at V and 1 base at J, with 12 bases in the middle. This CDR3 contains 15 residues. CDR3 bases: TGTGCCAGCAGCTCCCGGTTGGGGGGCACAGATACGCAGTATTTT. Translating it yields CASSSRLGGTDTQYF.

A few counts support this clonotype. The chain is built from TRBV6-6 and TRBJ1-1; D remains unclear. Trimming removed 2 bases from V and 11 bases from J, with 9 bases in between. The germline gives CDR1 MNHNY, CDR2 SVGAGI (reference sequence). The CDR3 totals 11 residues. The CDR3 DNA reads as TGTGCCAGCAGTTACGGCAGAGGGGCTTTCTTT. Protein sequence: CASSYGRGAFF.

The chain is built from TRBV30 and TRBJ2-7; 7 nucleotides line up with TRBD1. This CDR3 has 11 amino acids. Germline trimming cut 8 bases from V and 4 bases from J; bases unmatched to any gene: 5. The germline CDR1 and CDR2 sequences are GTSNPN and SVGIG (reference sequence). The CDR3 sequence is CAGDSRYEQYF. As DNA, the CDR3 is TGTGCCGGGGACAGTCGGTACGAGCAGTACTTC.

The chain has TRBV2 and TRBJ2-7; TRBD2 matches at 8 bases. Germline V CDR1 and CDR2: SNHLY, FYNNEI. V was pared by 2 bases and J by 1 base, with 1 base of the junction left unmatched. The CDR3 contains 14 residues. CDR3 protein: CASSEQRGSYEQYF. The CDR3 region has the DNA TGTGCCAGCAGTGAACAGCGGGGGTCCTACGAGCAGTACTTC.

V gene TRBV10-3 combines with J gene TRBJ2-1, with 7 bases lining up with TRBD2. The trim removed 2 bases at V and 0 bases at J, leaving 1 base unmatched. Germline lookup yields CDR1 ENHRY and CDR2 SYGVKD. The CDR3 consists of 15 residues. The CDR3 is CAISEGGSSYNEQFF. The CDR3 bases are TGTGCCATCAGTGAGGGCGGGAGCTCCTACAATGAGCAGTTCTTC.

The chain joins TRBV9 to TRBJ2-7; 8 bases map to TRBD2. There are 15 residues in the CDR3. J lost 6 bases, V lost 5 bases, and 13 bases had no gene match. CDR1 is SGDLS and CDR2 is YYNGEE in the germline V gene. The CDR3 sequence: CASSGDGRARSEQYF. CDR3 nucleotides: TGTGCCAGCAGTGGAGACGGGAGGGCCCGCTCCGAGCAGTACTTC.

V usage is TRBV20-1 and J usage is TRBJ1-2; 10 bases agree with TRBD1. V trimming: 6 bases; J trimming: 3 bases; junction bases outside the gene matches: 7. Per germline, CDR1 DFQATT and CDR2 SNEGSKA (reference sequence). There are 14 residues in the CDR3. The CDR3 reads CSAGTGAADYGYTF. CDR3 nucleotide sequence: TGCAGTGCCGGGACAGGGGCCGCGGACTATGGCTACACCTTC.

In its sample, this clonotype was seen a few times. This chain uses TRBV2 with TRBJ1-5, with D perhaps matching TRBD1 (5 bases). Trimming stripped 5 bases from V and 6 bases from J, with 20 bases between. The CDR3 sequence is 16 residues long. The V gene's germline CDR1 is SNHLY and CDR2 FYNNEI. CDR3 sequence reads: CASSPMETVAGQPQHF. CDR3 nucleotides: TGTGCCAGCAGTCCGATGGAGACAGTAGCTGGTCAGCCCCAGCATTTT.

This clonotype was seen once. A much larger clone differs by one base, so this may be a read error. The chain combines TRBV20-1 with TRBJ2-1, with TRBD2 as a possible D gene (6 bases). The J call may be incorrect, as the DNA end agrees better with TRBJ2-7. CDR1 is DFQATT and CDR2 is SNEGSKA in the germline V gene (reference sequence). The CDR3 covers 13 residues. This CDR3 reads CSARGNSYNEQYF. In nucleotides, the CDR3 is TGCAGTGCTCGCGGGAACTCCTACAATGAGCAGTACTTC.

This clonotype turned up a few times. The chain links TRBV20-1 to TRBJ2-1, with TRBD2 matching over 7 bases. The CDR3 contains 15 residues. Germline-derived CDR1 and CDR2 are DFQATT and SNEGSKA (reference sequence). The J segment lost 5 bases and the V segment lost 4 bases, leaving 11 bases of the junction unmatched. The CDR3 region has the DNA TGCAGTGCTACAGTTGGAGCGGGGAAAAACAATGAGCAGTTCTTC. Amino acid sequence: CSATVGAGKNNEQFF.

With regard to this clonotype: At one end the junction does not follow the germline gene, possibly because of a read error. J is TRBJ1-2 and V is TRBV2; D uncertain. The CDR3 length is 18 residues. From germline, CDR1 is SNHLY and CDR2 FYNNEI. The CDR3 sequence: CASGEAAYMYGFNYGYTF. The CDR3 DNA follows: TGTGCCAGCGGTGAAGCGGCCTACATGTATGGCTTCAACTATGGCTACACCTTC.

The chain links TRBV20-1 to TRBJ2-7, with 8 bases identical to TRBD2. The CDR3 loop spans 13 amino acids. V trimming: 5 bases; J trimming: 4 bases; junction bases outside the gene matches: 7. CDR1 is DFQATT and CDR2 is SNEGSKA in the germline V gene (reference sequence). The CDR3 nucleotides read TGCAGTGCTGACGTGGTAGCGGGGTACGAGCAGTACTTC. Translating it yields CSADVVAGYEQYF.

This clonotype has a handful of counts. J is TRBJ2-2 and V is TRBV7-2; TRBD2 agrees at 7 bases. V trimming: 5 bases; J trimming: 7 bases; junction bases outside the gene matches: 22. CDR3 length: 19 residues. Per germline, CDR1 SGHTA and CDR2 FQGNSA. CDR3 loop: CASSESVEELAERDGELFF. CDR3 coding DNA: TGTGCCAGCAGCGAGTCGGTCGAGGAGCTAGCGGAAAGGGACGGGGAGCTGTTTTTT.

This clonotype came up a few times. The rearrangement links TRBV27 to TRBJ2-5, with 7 bases lining up with TRBD2. Matching the DNA end better, TRBJ2-7 makes the J call doubtful. Per germline, CDR1 MNHEY and CDR2 SMNVEV (reference sequence). This CDR3 spans 14 amino acids. CDR3 sequence (DNA): TGTGCCAGCAGTTTAGCAGCGGGATACTACGAGCAGTACTTC. Its protein is CASSLAAGYYEQYF.

There are many counts of this clonotype. The chain has TRBV12-3 or TRBV12-4 and TRBJ2-6, with unresolved D. The length of the CDR3 is 14 residues. Trimming left V 6 bases short and J 0 bases short, with 6 bases between. CDR3 coding DNA: TGTGCCAGCAGCGCGGTCTCTGGGGCCAACGTCCTGACTTTC. Amino acid sequence: CASSAVSGANVLTF.

There are a few counts of this clonotype. The V gene is TRBV7-9, the J gene TRBJ2-5; 7 nucleotides agree with TRBD2. Germline V CDR1 and CDR2: SEHNR, FQNEAQ (reference sequence). The CDR3 loop spans 18 amino acids. Losses at the gene ends were 4 bases for V and 0 bases for J; bases not matched to a gene: 14. The CDR3 DNA is TGTGCCAGCAGCTCAAAAAGCGGACTAGTCGGATACCAAGAGACCCAGTACTTC. This sequence encodes CASSSKSGLVGYQETQYF.

This clonotype was observed once. The chain uses TRBV20-1 and TRBJ2-3; 7 positions agree with TRBD1. CDR1 is DFQATT, CDR2 SNEGSKA, per germline (reference sequence). J was trimmed by 2 bases and V by 3 bases; bases with no gene match: 8. The CDR3 runs to 15 residues. The CDR3: CSARGTEKATDTQYF. In DNA form, the CDR3 reads TGCAGTGCTAGGGGGACAGAAAAGGCCACAGATACGCAGTATTTT.

This clonotype was counted only a few times. V usage is TRBV27 and J usage is TRBJ2-7; D may be TRBD1 or TRBD2 (5 bases each). Trimming took off 6 bases at V and 0 bases at J, with 21 bases between the two ends. Germline V gene data show CDR1 as MNHEY and CDR2 as SMNVEV (reference sequence). The CDR3 totals 17 residues. The CDR3: CASRPWGKRNSSYEQYF. CDR3 sequence (DNA): TGTGCCAGCAGACCCTGGGGGAAGCGGAACAGCTCCTACGAGCAGTACTTC.

This chain links TRBV7-9 with TRBJ2-1; D perhaps matches TRBD1 (5 bases). The length of the CDR3 is 14 residues. V was cut by 5 bases and J by 8 bases, with 16 bases left in between. The germline V gene encodes CDR1 SEHNR and CDR2 FQNEAQ (reference sequence). CDR3 nucleotide sequence: TGTGCCAGCAGCGCAGGACAAGGGCTGGATGAGCAGTTCTTC. Translation gives CASSAGQGLDEQFF.

The chain has TRBV12-3 or TRBV12-4 and TRBJ2-6, with 9 bases lining up with TRBD1. This CDR3 spans 20 amino acids. Trimming at V came to 6 bases and at J to 0 bases, leaving 15 bases not matched to a gene. The CDR3 spells CASRLGAAGTGSSGANVLTF. CDR3 nucleotide sequence: TGTGCCAGCAGACTAGGGGCGGCCGGGACAGGGAGCTCTGGGGCCAACGTCCTGACTTTC.

J is TRBJ1-1 and V is TRBV10-3, with unresolved D. The CDR3 is 14 residues long. Germline loops: CDR1 ENHRY, CDR2 SYGVKD. The V and J ends lost 0 bases and 5 bases respectively, with 10 bases between them. The CDR3 here is CAISESSSGTEAFF. As DNA, the CDR3 is TGTGCCATCAGTGAGTCTAGTAGCGGTACTGAAGCTTTCTTT.